One and the same sample provided the 29 T cell receptor beta chains below, sequenced in a study of T cell changes during pregnancy in multiple sclerosis. TCRdb's table, derived via immunoSEQ multiplex PCR, lists solely in-frame clones and lacks some. The table has about 85,000 clones, roughly nine tenths seen once; the top ten hold 2.5% to 3%. The specimen was peripheral blood, collected in the first trimester of pregnancy. The receptor set was obtained from a female donor with multiple sclerosis, enrolled in a pregnancy study.

This chain uses TRBV7-6 with TRBJ2-7; 8 bases are shared with TRBD2. Germline CDR1 is SGHVS and CDR2 is FNYEAQ. J lost 1 base, V lost 2 bases, and 7 bases had no gene match. The CDR3 is 16 amino acids. As DNA, the CDR3 is TGTGCCAGCAGCTTACTGGCGGGGGGTGGGTCCTACGAGCAGTACTTC. Encoded protein: CASSLLAGGGSYEQYF.

This rearrangement joins TRBV11-3 to TRBJ1-2, with 10 bases aligning to TRBD1. Germline CDR1 reads SGHNT; CDR2 reads YENEEA. J was trimmed by 8 bases and V by 5 bases; bases with no gene match: 8. This CDR3 contains 14 residues. CDR3 residues: CASSPRQGARGYTF. The CDR3 DNA sequence: TGTGCCAGCAGCCCCCGACAGGGGGCTAGGGGCTACACCTTC.

This chain connects TRBV6-5 to TRBJ2-7; maybe TRBD1 (7 bases). Trimming took off 7 bases at V and 0 bases at J, with 13 bases between the two ends. Germline V CDR1 and CDR2: MNHEY, SVGAGI. This CDR3 region has 14 residues. The CDR3, as DNA: TGTGCCAGCAACCGGCAGGGGGGCTCCTACGAGCAGTACTTC. This sequence encodes CASNRQGGSYEQYF.

This chain uses TRBV6-6 with TRBJ1-5; the D gene is possibly TRBD1 (6 bases). The ends were cut back, 6 bases at V and 3 bases at J, with 15 bases in the middle. This CDR3 contains 15 residues. Looked up from germline, CDR1 is MNHNY and CDR2 is SVGAGI (reference sequence). Here the CDR3 reads CASRPQGVNNQPQHF. CDR3 sequence (DNA): TGTGCCAGCAGACCACAGGGTGTTAACAATCAGCCCCAGCATTTT.

This clone was seen just once. This chain uses TRBV5-4 with TRBJ2-2, with 10 bases that match TRBD2. V trimming: 4 bases; J trimming: 2 bases; junction bases outside the gene matches: 2. Germline V gene sequence: CDR1 SGHNT, CDR2 YYREEE (reference sequence). The CDR3 has 15 residues. Here the CDR3 DNA reads TGTGCCAGCAGCCGGACTAGCGGTAACACCGGGGAGCTGTTTTTT. This codes for CASSRTSGNTGELFF.

As DNA, the CDR3 is TGTGCCAGCAGACGGACATCAACTAATGAAAAACTGTTTTTT. This gives the protein CASRRTSTNEKLFF. V gene TRBV2 combines with J gene TRBJ1-4; D may be TRBD1 (5 bases). The ends were cut back, 6 bases at V and 0 bases at J, with 8 bases in the middle. Germline loops: CDR1 SNHLY, CDR2 FYNNEI. The CDR3 has 14 residues.

The chain employs TRBV6-1 and TRBJ1-1; maybe TRBD1 (6 bases). CDR3 size: 13 residues. Germline V lookup: CDR1 MNHNS, CDR2 SASEGT. The ends were cut back, 6 bases at V and 7 bases at J, with 15 bases in the middle. CDR3 loop: CASREHTGREAFF. For the CDR3, the DNA is TGTGCCAGCAGAGAACACACAGGGCGTGAAGCTTTCTTT.

V is TRBV10-1 and J is TRBJ1-5, with TRBD1 matching over 9 bases. Trimming cost V 2 bases and J 7 bases; bases outside gene matches: 18. Germline V gene sequence: CDR1 WNHNN, CDR2 SYGVQD (reference sequence). The CDR3 totals 19 residues. The DNA for the CDR3 is TGCGCCAGCAGTGAGCCCTCCAATGGGACAGGGCGTTTGAGACAGCCCCAGCATTTT. Translating gives CASSEPSNGTGRLRQPQHF.

The chain couples TRBV6-5 to TRBJ2-7; 13 positions match TRBD2. This CDR3 comprises 14 residues. Per the germline V gene, CDR1 is MNHEY and CDR2 is SVGAGI. Trimming removed 2 bases from V and 7 bases from J; junction bases left unmatched: 2. The CDR3 spells CASSYGTSGTEQYF. The CDR3 region has the DNA TGTGCCAGCAGTTACGGGACTAGCGGGACGGAGCAGTACTTC.

The chain recombines TRBV7-3 with TRBJ2-1; 15 positions agree with TRBD2. Germline CDR1 and CDR2: SGHTA and FQGTGA. This CDR3 spans 17 amino acids. After removal of 5 bases from V and 7 bases from J, the junction contained 9 bases not matched to a gene. The CDR3: CASSPGLAGGPLNEQFF. CDR3 coding DNA: TGTGCCAGCAGCCCCGGACTAGCGGGAGGGCCTTTGAATGAGCAGTTCTTC.

The J gene is TRBJ2-6, the V gene TRBV7-3, with 11 bases aligning to TRBD1. Germline CDR1 reads SGHTA; CDR2 reads FQGTGA. Trimming cost V 7 bases and J 2 bases; bases outside gene matches: 10. CDR3 length: 18 amino acids. CDR3: CASTVGPGQGAGANVLTF. CDR3 nucleotides: TGTGCCAGCACCGTCGGCCCGGGACAGGGGGCTGGGGCCAACGTCCTGACTTTC.

The chain employs TRBV7-3 and TRBJ2-3; 8 nucleotides match TRBD2. Losses at the gene ends were 5 bases for V and 8 bases for J; bases not matched to a gene: 12. The CDR3 consists of 15 residues. CDR1 is SGHTA and CDR2 is FQGTGA in the germline V gene. CDR3: CASSKRGGSGGTQYF. The CDR3 DNA sequence: TGTGCCAGCAGCAAACGGGGGGGCTCGGGCGGTACGCAGTATTTT.

This chain connects TRBV30 to TRBJ2-1; TRBD2 aligns across 8 bases. CDR3 length equals 15 residues. The trim removed 5 bases at V and 6 bases at J, leaving 12 bases unmatched. CDR1 GTSNPN and CDR2 SVGIG come from the germline V gene (reference sequence). CDR3 loop: CAWAQGLGGVNEQFF. CDR3 in DNA: TGTGCCTGGGCCCAGGGACTAGGAGGGGTCAATGAGCAGTTCTTC.

This clone was counted a single time. The rearrangement joins TRBV25-1 to TRBJ2-1; D uncertain. The CDR3 is made up of 11 amino acids. Germline CDR1 reads MGHDK; CDR2 reads SYGVNS. V lost 8 bases and J lost 10, with 12 bases in between. The CDR3 here is CASREVLEQFF. CDR3 in DNA: TGTGCCAGCCGAGAGGTCCTGGAGCAGTTCTTC.

J is TRBJ1-5 and V is TRBV30; 8 bases agree with TRBD1. The V gene's germline CDR1 is GTSNPN and CDR2 SVGIG (reference sequence). The CDR3 is 14 residues long. V lost 1 base to trimming and J lost 7 bases; unmatched junction nucleotides: 6. For the CDR3, the DNA is TGTGCCTGGAGTGGTACAGGGGGGCGGCAGCCCCAGCATTTT. Protein product: CAWSGTGGRQPQHF.

The gene calls are TRBV27 and TRBJ1-2; D possibly corresponds to TRBD1 (6 bases). Germline CDR1 MNHEY, CDR2 SMNVEV (reference sequence). V shed 0 bases and J shed 4 bases, with 18 bases lying between them. CDR3 length equals 17 residues. CDR3 in amino acids: CASSLSPTGELFYGYTF. The CDR3 region has the DNA TGTGCCAGCAGTTTATCCCCGACAGGCGAGCTATTCTATGGCTACACCTTC.

V is TRBV4-3 and J is TRBJ2-3, with 7 bases matching TRBD2. CDR3 size: 16 residues. With 1 base clipped from V and 2 bases from J, the junction kept 6 bases outside the gene matches. The germline V gene has CDR1 LGHNA and CDR2 YSLEER. The CDR3 DNA sequence: TGCGCCAGCAGCCAAGGGGTAGGGAGGGCCACAGATACGCAGTATTTT. Amino acid sequence: CASSQGVGRATDTQYF.

This clone has only one observation. The V and J genes are TRBV29-1 and TRBJ2-2; 14 bases map to TRBD2. Trimming removed 6 bases from V and 5 bases from J; junction bases left unmatched: 8. The CDR3 runs to 16 residues. Germline V lookup: CDR1 SQVTM, CDR2 ANQGSEA. As DNA, the CDR3 is TGCAGCGTCGGGACTAGCGGGAGAGTACGAACCGGGGAGCTGTTTTTT. This gives the protein CSVGTSGRVRTGELFF.

A few counts support this clone. This chain connects TRBV7-9 to TRBJ1-5; D possibly corresponds to TRBD1 (5 bases). The CDR3 has 16 amino acids. V was clipped by 0 bases and J by 1 base, with 10 bases between them. CDR1 and CDR2 from the germline V gene are SEHNR and FQNEAQ (reference sequence). Written as DNA, the CDR3 is TGTGCCAGCAGCTTAGCAGGGGTTGGGAGCAATCAGCCCCAGCATTTT. Translated: CASSLAGVGSNQPQHF.

J is TRBJ1-3 and V is TRBV10-3, with D possibly matching TRBD1 (6 bases). This CDR3 comprises 15 residues. Germline CDR1 and CDR2: ENHRY and SYGVKD. V was pared by 2 bases and J by 1 base, with 9 bases between. The CDR3 sequence: CAISEKTGSGNTIYF. DNA of the CDR3: TGTGCCATCAGTGAGAAAACAGGGTCTGGAAACACCATATATTTT.

This clone is a singleton in its sample. The rearrangement uses TRBV21-1 and TRBJ1-6; the DNA was not compared with TRBD1, the D call given in the table. TRBV21-1 corresponds to a pseudogene. There are 18 residues in the CDR3. CDR3 in amino acids: CASSKDRGQGQRDSPLHF. The CDR3 nucleotides read TGTGCCAGCAGCAAAGATCGGGGACAGGGTCAAAGGGATTCACCCCTCCACTTT.

CDR3 DNA sequence: TGTGCCAGCAGCTTAGCCGGGACACTCGGTGAAAAACTGTTTTTT. It translates to CASSLAGTLGEKLFF. The chain combines TRBV7-9 with TRBJ1-4, with TRBD1 as a possible D gene (6 bases). This CDR3 has 15 residues. The germline V and J ends were trimmed by 0 bases and 7 bases, with 12 bases remaining between them. Germline CDR1 and CDR2: SEHNR and FQNEAQ (reference sequence).

The V gene is TRBV27, the J gene TRBJ2-3, with D perhaps TRBD1 (5 bases). V lost 1 base and J lost 2, with 16 bases in between. This CDR3 has 17 residues. CDR1 and CDR2 (germline): MNHEY, SMNVEV (reference sequence). CDR3: CASSLFGTGINTDTQYF. The CDR3 region has the DNA TGTGCCAGCAGTTTATTTGGCACAGGAATAAACACAGATACGCAGTATTTT.

The chain joins TRBV7-2 to TRBJ1-5, with TRBD1 as a possible D gene (6 bases). The germline CDR1 and CDR2 sequences are SGHTA and FQGNSA. V was cut by 3 bases and J by 6 bases, with 18 bases left in between. This CDR3 region has 16 residues. The CDR3 bases are TGTGCCAGCAGCTTTTTCCCAGGGACAAATTCTCAGCCCCAGCATTTT. Its protein product is CASSFFPGTNSQPQHF.

This clone was recorded a few times. This chain joins TRBV6-4 and TRBJ2-5; 10 positions match TRBD2. CDR3 length: 15 amino acids. The germline CDR1 and CDR2 sequences are MRHNA and SNTAGT. Trimming removed 3 bases from V and 1 base from J; junction bases left unmatched: 2. CDR3 nucleotide sequence: TGTGCCAGCAGTGAGGTAGCGGGGGGCCAAGAGACCCAGTACTTC. Amino acids: CASSEVAGGQETQYF.

The V call is TRBV2, the J call TRBJ2-1; 8 bases match TRBD2. CDR1 is SNHLY, CDR2 FYNNEI, per germline. Losses at the gene ends were 2 bases for V and 6 bases for J; bases not matched to a gene: 18. The CDR3 extends over 19 amino acids. The CDR3 DNA is TGTGCCAGCAGTGAAAGACCGGCGGGAGGCTTGAAATTGGGCAATGAGCAGTTCTTC. Its protein is CASSERPAGGLKLGNEQFF.

V usage is TRBV6-5 and J usage is TRBJ2-1; TRBD1 matches 9 bases. CDR1 MNHEY and CDR2 SVGAGI come from the germline V gene. The CDR3 has 14 amino acids. V dropped 11 bases and J dropped 7; count of bases not matched to a gene: 12. CDR3 nucleotide sequence: TGTGCCGGAAAAGGACAGGGGTCATCAAATGAGCAGTTCTTC. It is translated as CAGKGQGSSNEQFF.

This chain links TRBV4-3 with TRBJ2-3; 8 bases align to TRBD2. Per the germline V gene, CDR1 is LGHNA and CDR2 is YSLEER. V lost 0 bases, J lost 0 bases, and 5 bases stayed unmatched. CDR3 length: 17 residues. The CDR3 coding sequence is TGCGCCAGCAGCCAAGAGCGGGGGGCCGCTAGCACAGATACGCAGTATTTT. It encodes CASSQERGAASTDTQYF.

J is TRBJ2-7 and V is TRBV7-9; 10 nucleotides line up with TRBD2. After removal of 5 bases from V and 2 bases from J, the junction contained 3 bases not matched to a gene. The V gene's germline CDR1 is SEHNR and CDR2 FQNEAQ (reference sequence). The CDR3 loop spans 14 amino acids. The CDR3 DNA is TGTGCCAGCAGCCGACTAGCGGGCCCCTACGAGCAGTACTTC. Protein sequence: CASSRLAGPYEQYF. Full variable domain (rest looked up from reference TRBV7-9 and TRBJ2-7): DTGVSQNPRHKITKRGQNVTFRCDPISEHNRLYWYRQTLGQGPEFLTYFQNEAQLEKSRLLSDRFSAERPKGSFSTLEIQRTEQGDSAMYLCASSRLAGPYEQYFGPGTRLTVT.